This passage covers 30 T cell receptor beta chains from one sample sequenced in a study of blood T cell repertoires in COVID-19. TCRdb keeps only in-frame clones here, not all; method: immunoSEQ multiplex PCR. The profile shows 97,000 or so clones, around nine tenths of them singletons. The specimen sequenced was peripheral blood. The receptors stem from a man over 45 with active or convalescent COVID-19.

V is TRBV5-8 and J is TRBJ2-1, with 8 bases fitting TRBD1. V shed 0 bases, J shed 4 bases, and the junction held 12 bases outside the gene matches. CDR1 SGHTS and CDR2 YDEGEE come from the germline V gene. The CDR3 contains 18 residues. The CDR3 DNA is TGTGCCAGCAGCTTGGGCGAAAGCAGGGGGCCGTGGTACAATGAGCAGTTCTTC. The encoded protein is CASSLGESRGPWYNEQFF.

The V and J genes are TRBV6-5 and TRBJ2-1, with 8 bases aligning to TRBD2. The CDR3 sequence is 16 residues long. After removal of 2 bases from V and 9 bases from J, the junction contained 12 bases not matched to a gene. Germline V CDR1 and CDR2: MNHEY, SVGAGI. This CDR3 is CASSYTQGNSGAEQFF. The CDR3 bases are TGTGCCAGCAGTTACACGCAGGGGAATAGCGGGGCTGAGCAGTTCTTC.

The chain has TRBV9 and TRBJ1-2, with 9 bases identical to TRBD1. CDR1 and CDR2 from the germline V gene are SGDLS and YYNGEE. Unmatched junction bases numbered 3, after V lost 4 bases and J lost 2 bases. CDR3 length: 14 amino acids. CDR3 loop: CASSTGTGNYGYTF. Written as DNA, the CDR3 is TGTGCCAGCAGCACCGGGACAGGGAACTATGGCTACACCTTC.

The chain is built from TRBV15 and TRBJ2-5; D unresolved. Germline V CDR1 and CDR2: LNHNV, YYDKDF (reference sequence). This CDR3 contains 15 residues. Trimming cost V 1 base and J 1 base, with 10 bases left between them. CDR3 amino acids: CATSRAMAGQETQYF. The CDR3 DNA reads as TGTGCCACCAGCAGAGCAATGGCAGGCCAAGAGACCCAGTACTTC.

This chain connects TRBV10-3 to TRBJ1-5; D is ambiguous. The CDR3 spans 13 residues. V lost 6 bases to trimming and J lost 4 bases, with 10 bases between them. CDR1 and CDR2 from the germline V gene are ENHRY and SYGVKD. In nucleotides, the CDR3 is TGTGCCATCAGACAAGACTCTAATCAGCCCCAGCATTTT. It encodes CAIRQDSNQPQHF.

This chain connects TRBV24-1 to TRBJ1-5; D perhaps matches TRBD1 (5 bases). The germline gives CDR1 KGHDR, CDR2 SFDVKD. The V and J ends lost 9 bases and 0 bases respectively, with 11 bases between them. The CDR3 totals 14 residues. The CDR3 nucleotides are TGTGCCACCGACACAGGCGATAGCAATCAGCCCCAGCATTTT. Amino acids: CATDTGDSNQPQHF.

The V gene is TRBV15, the J gene TRBJ1-2; D is uncertain. V lost 0 bases and J 7 bases, leaving 12 bases between the germline ends. From germline, CDR1 is LNHNV and CDR2 YYDKDF (reference sequence). The CDR3 has 14 amino acids. CDR3 in DNA: TGTGCCACCAGCAGAGATGAGGGTTCGACTGGCTACACCTTC. It is translated as CATSRDEGSTGYTF.

V usage is TRBV25-1 and J usage is TRBJ1-4; 12 nucleotides align to TRBD1. Trimming cost V 4 bases and J 4 bases; bases outside gene matches: 4. CDR1 and CDR2 from the germline V gene are MGHDK and SYGVNS. The CDR3 runs 16 residues. CDR3 DNA: TGTGCCAGCAGTGCCGGGACAGGGGGCTTTAATGAAAAACTGTTTTTT. It encodes CASSAGTGGFNEKLFF.

J is TRBJ2-2 and V is TRBV6-6; a weak D match, TRBD1 (6 bases). The CDR3 spans 14 residues. Between the trimmed V and J ends, which lost 0 bases and 8 bases, there was a span of 10 bases. Germline-derived CDR1 and CDR2 are MNHNY and SVGAGI (reference sequence). CDR3 residues: CASSYSNGQGELFF. DNA for the CDR3: TGTGCCAGCAGTTACTCAAATGGACAGGGGGAGCTGTTTTTT.

The genes are TRBV24-1 and TRBJ2-2; 10 positions agree with TRBD1. This CDR3 contains 16 residues. J was trimmed by 5 bases and V by 3 bases; bases with no gene match: 5. CDR1 and CDR2 (germline): KGHDR, SFDVKD. DNA of the CDR3: TGTGCCACCAGTGATCCACCGGGACAGGGGACCGGGGAGCTGTTTTTT. Amino acids: CATSDPPGQGTGELFF.

The gene calls are TRBV18 and TRBJ1-1; the D gene is possibly TRBD1 (6 bases). Trimming shortened V by 3 bases and J by 2 bases, and 10 bases separated the two germline ends. The CDR3 has 14 amino acids. Germline V gene data show CDR1 as KGHSH and CDR2 as LQKENI. The CDR3 loop reads CASSPGQINTEAFF. Here the CDR3 DNA reads TGTGCCAGCTCACCCGGACAGATAAACACTGAAGCTTTCTTT.

This rearrangement joins TRBV18 to TRBJ2-5; 7 nucleotides agree with TRBD2. Unmatched junction bases numbered 5, after V lost 6 bases and J lost 1 base. The CDR3 has 14 amino acids. Germline V gives CDR1 KGHSH, CDR2 LQKENI. The CDR3 nucleotides are TGTGCCAGCTCCCCAGCTAGCGGCCAAGAGACCCAGTACTTC. Protein sequence: CASSPASGQETQYF.

The V and J genes are TRBV25-1 and TRBJ2-5; 7 bases match TRBD1. Germline CDR1 MGHDK, CDR2 SYGVNS. The CDR3 loop spans 14 amino acids. The J segment lost 4 bases and the V segment lost 9 bases, leaving 11 bases of the junction unmatched. This CDR3 is CASSHHTGVETQYF. The CDR3, as DNA: TGTGCCAGTTCCCACCATACAGGGGTAGAGACCCAGTACTTC.

This chain links TRBV7-2 with TRBJ2-7; 11 nucleotides line up with TRBD2. The CDR3 is 15 amino acids. CDR1 and CDR2 (germline): SGHTA, FQGNSA. Trimming at V came to 2 bases and at J to 3 bases, leaving 3 bases not matched to a gene. The CDR3 sequence is CASSLTSGGYYEQYV. The CDR3 nucleotides are TGTGCCAGCAGCTTAACTAGCGGGGGTTACTACGAGCAGTACGTC.

This chain joins TRBV10-3 and TRBJ1-4, with D perhaps matching TRBD1 (6 bases). The CDR3 spans 17 residues. Per the germline V gene, CDR1 is ENHRY and CDR2 is SYGVKD. The V and J ends lost 4 bases and 7 bases respectively, with 22 bases between them. The CDR3 loop reads CAISATQGLEGSEKLFF. The DNA of the CDR3 is TGTGCCATCAGTGCAACACAGGGTCTAGAGGGGAGTGAAAAACTGTTTTTT.

The chain has TRBV9 and TRBJ2-3; TRBD2 matches at 7 bases. This CDR3 has 15 amino acids. CDR1 and CDR2 (germline): SGDLS, YYNGEE. J was trimmed by 5 bases and V by 3 bases; bases with no gene match: 9. DNA for the CDR3: TGTGCCAGCAGCGAAAGCGGGGATGGTATAGATACGCAGTATTTT. This gives the protein CASSESGDGIDTQYF. Drawing the rest from reference TRBV9 and TRBJ2-3, the complete variable domain is DSGVTQTPKHLITATGQRVTLRCSPRSGDLSVYWYQQSLDQGLQFLIQYYNGEERAKGNILERFSAQQFPDLHSELNLSSLELGDSALYFCASSESGDGIDTQYFGPGTRLTVL.

This sequence joins TRBV6-5 and TRBJ2-2; TRBD1 matches at 10 bases. The CDR3 runs to 16 residues. Germline CDR1 is MNHEY and CDR2 is SVGAGI. The junction had 4 bases not matched to a gene; V was cut back by 2 bases and J by 4 bases. In nucleotides, the CDR3 is TGTGCCAGCAGTTACGGGACAGGGGTTAGCACCGGGGAGCTGTTTTTT. Amino acids: CASSYGTGVSTGELFF.

This clone was counted only a few times. The chain employs TRBV3-1 (or the pseudogene TRBV3-2) and TRBJ1-1; D call uncertain. Germline V gene sequence: CDR1 LGHDT, CDR2 YNNKEL (reference sequence). Deletions cut 1 base from V and 0 bases from J, with 9 bases between. This CDR3 is 15 amino acids long. The CDR3 bases are TGTGCCAGCAGCCAAGTATCGCACATGAACACTGAAGCTTTCTTT. This codes for CASSQVSHMNTEAFF.

The J gene is TRBJ2-1, the V gene TRBV5-1; 10 bases align to TRBD2. This CDR3 comprises 15 residues. Germline V CDR1 and CDR2: SGHRS, YFSETQ. Losses at the gene ends were 0 bases for V and 6 bases for J; bases not matched to a gene: 3. CDR3 amino acids: CASSLVASGGNEQFF. As DNA, the CDR3 is TGCGCCAGCAGCTTGGTGGCTAGCGGGGGCAATGAGCAGTTCTTC.

The genes are TRBV5-1 and TRBJ2-3; 7 nucleotides agree with TRBD1. J gave up 0 bases and V 6 bases, and 4 bases lay outside the gene matches. The germline CDR1 and CDR2 sequences are SGHRS and YFSETQ. The length of the CDR3 is 14 residues. CDR3 coding DNA: TGCGCCAGCAACCTACAGGGGAGCACAGATACGCAGTATTTT. It yields the protein CASNLQGSTDTQYF.

The chain is built from TRBV30 and TRBJ2-1; D uncertain. The CDR3 covers 17 residues. Germline-derived CDR1 and CDR2 are GTSNPN and SVGIG (reference sequence). V was shortened by 0 bases and J by 2 bases, with 17 bases between the two germline ends. CDR3 in amino acids: CAWSVLIGQCPYNEQFF. CDR3 DNA sequence: TGTGCCTGGAGTGTACTCATTGGGCAGTGTCCCTACAATGAGCAGTTCTTC.

J is TRBJ2-7 and V is TRBV28; D is perhaps TRBD1 (5 bases). The germline V gene encodes CDR1 MDHEN and CDR2 SYDVKM. The CDR3 is 12 residues long. Trimming shortened V by 5 bases and J by 4 bases, and 9 bases separated the two germline ends. The CDR3: CASSPDRYEQYV. The CDR3 nucleotides are TGTGCCAGCAGTCCCGACAGATACGAGCAGTACGTC.

This chain joins TRBV28 and TRBJ1-4, with 8 bases that match TRBD1. Trimming removed 8 bases from V and 3 bases from J; junction bases left unmatched: 5. Germline lookup yields CDR1 MDHEN and CDR2 SYDVKM. This CDR3 region has 14 residues. This CDR3 is CASDGTGPNEKLFF. The DNA for the CDR3 is TGTGCCAGCGACGGGACAGGACCTAATGAAAAACTGTTTTTT.

The J gene is TRBJ2-5, the V gene TRBV7-7; 7 bases align to TRBD2. The junction had 5 bases not matched to a gene; V was cut back by 5 bases and J by 5 bases. Germline V gene data show CDR1 as SSHAT and CDR2 as FNYEAQ (reference sequence). The CDR3 extends over 13 amino acids. CDR3 DNA sequence: TGTGCCAGCAGCCTGGGAGGGGTGGAGACCCAGTACTTC. Translation gives CASSLGGVETQYF.

The V gene is TRBV16, the J gene TRBJ1-6; no clear D gene. V was pared by 4 bases and J by 8 bases, with 9 bases between. Germline CDR1 and CDR2: KGHSY and FQNENV. The CDR3 spans 13 residues. Written as DNA, the CDR3 is TGTGCCAGCAGCCGAGAGAGGGATTCACCCCTCCACTTT. As protein: CASSRERDSPLHF.

This clone was picked up one time. The chain couples TRBV5-4 to TRBJ2-3; TRBD2 matches at 14 bases. J lost 1 base, V lost 2 bases, and 6 bases had no gene match. In germline, CDR1 is SGHNT, CDR2 YYREEE (reference sequence). The CDR3 is 18 amino acids. Here the CDR3 reads CASSFRLAGGRGTDTQYF. The DNA of the CDR3 is TGTGCCAGCAGCTTTCGACTAGCGGGGGGGCGGGGCACAGATACGCAGTATTTT.

This rearrangement joins TRBV11-2 to TRBJ2-2; D possibly corresponds to TRBD1 (5 bases). This CDR3 comprises 15 residues. Trimming removed 1 base at V and 6 bases at J, with 12 bases between. Per germline, CDR1 SGHAT and CDR2 FQNNGV. The CDR3 reads CASSLAFGQAGELFF. The CDR3 nucleotides read TGTGCCAGCAGCTTAGCCTTCGGACAAGCCGGGGAGCTGTTTTTT.

The chain has TRBV5-5 and TRBJ2-5; 8 nucleotides match TRBD2. The length of the CDR3 is 15 residues. The V gene end was trimmed by 1 base and the J gene end by 4 bases; junction bases not matched to a gene: 6. Germline CDR1 is SGHKS and CDR2 is YYEKEE (reference sequence). The CDR3 spells CASSLSGGRTETQYF. CDR3 bases: TGTGCCAGCAGCTTGTCGGGGGGGCGCACAGAGACCCAGTACTTC.

The rearrangement uses TRBV7-2 and TRBJ2-5, with a tentative D call TRBD2 (8 bases). V was cut by 6 bases and J by 5 bases, with 13 bases left in between. The CDR3 covers 13 residues. Germline V CDR1 and CDR2: SGHTA, FQGNSA. CDR3 loop: CASSPGGGETQYF. The CDR3 bases are TGTGCCAGCAGTCCGGGAGGGGGCGAGACCCAGTACTTC.

The gene calls are TRBV12-3 or TRBV12-4 and TRBJ2-7, with D tentatively TRBD2 (5 bases). Trimming took off 6 bases at V and 6 bases at J, with 15 bases between the two ends. The CDR3 totals 13 residues. CDR3 in amino acids: CASSPAEGVEQYF. Here the CDR3 DNA reads TGTGCCAGCAGCCCCGCAGAGGGAGTCGAGCAGTACTTC.